Here is one T cell receptor beta chain with its context. Its antigen is currently unknown. Genomic DNA was the PCR template. Multiplex PCR with 30 forward and 13 reverse primers amplified the TCR beta CDR3. TCRdb reanalysed the multiplex PCR reads using MiXCR and keeps one entry per CDR3 protein. The sample has about 270,000 distinct CDR3 sequences; roughly 44% are singletons. These data come from a study of type 1 and type 2 diabetes patients. The wider study: CD4+ or CD8+ T cells were positively selected from PBMCs with microbeads. Findings of the study overall: Some expanded clones seen only in T1D might occur in additional T2D or control samples.

Sample: peripheral blood mononuclear cells (PBMCs). The origin of this receptor is a young man with type 2 diabetes.

The CDR3 DNA reads TGTGCCAGCAGCCCAAAGAGCGGGGGCTCCTACGAGCAGTACTTC. Translated: CASSPKSGGSYEQYF. The chain recombines TRBV7-9 with TRBJ2-7; TRBD2 aligns across 8 bases. Germline CDR1 reads SEHNR; CDR2 reads FQNEAQ (reference sequence). V shed 5 bases, J shed 0 bases, and the junction held 6 bases outside the gene matches. The length of the CDR3 is 15 residues.